A single sample gave rise to the 2 T cell receptor beta chains below, sequenced in a study of blood T cell repertoires in COVID-19. Data came from immunoSEQ multiplex PCR; TCRdb stores just in-frame clones and leaves some out. In the table there are about 320,000 clones, 89% of which are singletons. The sample consisted of peripheral blood. The receptors were gathered from a man between 18 and 35 years old who had recovered from COVID-19.

The V and J genes are TRBV5-1 and TRBJ1-2, with 10 nucleotides matching TRBD1. From germline, CDR1 is SGHRS and CDR2 YFSETQ. Germline trimming cut 7 bases from V and 0 bases from J; bases unmatched to any gene: 9. This CDR3 has 16 residues. CDR3 nucleotide sequence: TGCGCCAGCGGCGGGGGACAGGGGAGCACTAACTATGGCTACACCTTC. This sequence encodes CASGGGQGSTNYGYTF.

This CDR3 is CASSQGPNQPQHF. The DNA for the CDR3 is TGTGCCAGCAGCCAAGGGCCCAATCAGCCCCAGCATTTT. The chain joins TRBV3-1 (or the pseudogene TRBV3-2) to TRBJ1-5, with D unresolved. Germline lookup yields CDR1 LGHDT and CDR2 YNNKEL (reference sequence). The V gene lost 1 base and the J gene lost 3 bases, with 4 bases spanning the gap. The CDR3 runs 13 residues.